A selection of T cell receptor beta chains follows, all from one sample in a study of T-cell memory formation after mild COVID-19. One entry per CDR3 protein results from TCRdb running MiXCR on the 5' RACE reads. The sample yields about 540,000 distinct CDR3 sequences, over 20% seen once. The sequenced material came from PBMCs or a T cell subset sorted from them (not recorded which). All receptors derive from an adult woman who had mild COVID-19 (a few samples of this study predate the infection). Cell type and time point are not known. CDR3s include the opening cysteine and the closing phenylalanine or tryptophan. The D gene is left open where the match is weak. A row's size may be missing; if present it is once, few, many or a size class.

v_gene	j_gene	abundance	d_gene	CDR3nt	CDR3aa
TRBV5-1	TRBJ1-1	few	-	TGCGCCAGCAGCGCGGGGCAGGGGATCCCTGAAGCTTTCTTT	CASSAGQGIPEAFF
TRBV27	TRBJ1-6	-	-	TGTGCCAGCACCTCGAGCGGTTCACCCCTCCACTTT	CASTSSGSPLHF
TRBV2	TRBJ1-1	-	-	TGTGCCAGCAGTTTGGACCTCTACACTGAAGCTTTCTTT	CASSLDLYTEAFF
TRBV12-3/TRBV12-4	TRBJ2-7	few	-	TGTGCCAGCAGTCCTTCCCAATACAGGGTCCACGAGCAGTACTTC	CASSPSQYRVHEQYF
TRBV19	TRBJ2-1	few	-	TGTGCCAGTAGTATACGGGAGCTTGGTGAGCAGTTCTTC	CASSIRELGEQFF
TRBV7-6	TRBJ1-2	-	-	TGTGCCAGCAGCTTATCGGTAGGGGGGCATGGCTACACCTTC	CASSLSVGGHGYTF
TRBV4-1	TRBJ2-5	-	-	TGCGCCAGCAGCCAAGAGGTCGGCTTCACCCAGTACTTC	CASSQEVGFTQYF
TRBV12-3/TRBV12-4	TRBJ2-2	many	-	TGTGCCAGCAGATCCGGGACGAACACCGGGGAGCTGTTTTTT	CASRSGTNTGELFF
TRBV20-1	TRBJ2-1	few	-	TGCAGTGCTAGAGTGGGCGGTTCCTACAATGAGCAGTTCTTC	CSARVGGSYNEQFF
TRBV29-1	TRBJ2-4	many	-	TGCAGCGTTGAAGTCAGTGAGAGGGGGGACATTCAGTACTTC	CSVEVSERGDIQYF
TRBV7-8	TRBJ2-4	many	-	TGTGCCAGCGGGACACAAGAGCTAGCCAAAAACATTCAGTACTTC	CASGTQELAKNIQYF
TRBV30	TRBJ1-6	-	TRBD1	TGTGCCGGAGCCCTTGCGGGACAGGTTAATTCACCCCTCCACTTT	CAGALAGQVNSPLHF
TRBV7-9	TRBJ2-1	-	TRBD2	TGTGCCAGCAGCTTAGCCCCGGGTCTAGCGGGGGGAAGTGAGCAGTTCTTC	CASSLAPGLAGGSEQFF
TRBV7-9	TRBJ2-3	many	-	TGTGCCAGCAGCATAGCCCGGAACACAGATACGCAGTATTTT	CASSIARNTDTQYF
TRBV24-1	TRBJ2-2	-	TRBD2	TGTGCCACCAGTGATTTCTCGGGGGGTAACACCGGGGAGCTGTTTTTT	CATSDFSGGNTGELFF